Following are 19 T cell receptor beta chains from one sample sequenced in a study of cytomegalovirus exposure and HLA in healthy donors. The study ran its PCR with 60 Vbeta and 13 Jbeta primers. Assay used: immunoSEQ multiplex PCR; TCRdb lists only in-frame clones, some missing. The sample lists some 220,000 clones, almost 85% occurring once. The sequencing input was PBMCs. Source of these receptors: a woman between 40 and 50 years old in good health and CMV-seronegative.

The J gene is TRBJ1-2, the V gene TRBV9; 9 nucleotides match TRBD1. The CDR3 contains 18 residues. The V segment lost 0 bases and the J segment 4 bases; nucleotides outside the gene matches: 13. CDR1 SGDLS and CDR2 YYNGEE come from the germline V gene. The CDR3 coding sequence is TGTGCCAGCAGCGTAGTGGGGACAGGGACTCTACGAGGCTATGGCTACACCTTC. Translated, it gives CASSVVGTGTLRGYGYTF. Complete variable domain (other parts from reference TRBV9 and TRBJ1-2): DSGVTQTPKHLITATGQRVTLRCSPRSGDLSVYWYQQSLDQGLQFLIQYYNGEERAKGNILERFSAQQFPDLHSELNLSSLELGDSALYFCASSVVGTGTLRGYGYTFGSGTRLTVV.

The chain combines TRBV12-5 with TRBJ1-1; D is unresolved. The CDR3 loop spans 13 amino acids. Trimming removed 6 bases at V and 2 bases at J, with 10 bases between. In germline, CDR1 is LGHNT, CDR2 FRNRAP. CDR3 region: CASGREPNTEAFF. The CDR3 DNA reads as TGTGCTAGTGGGCGGGAGCCAAACACTGAAGCTTTCTTT.

The chain couples TRBV14 to TRBJ2-7; D possibly corresponds to TRBD2 (6 bases). The CDR3 has 15 amino acids. Trimming shortened V by 4 bases and J by 7 bases, and 20 bases separated the two germline ends. Germline loops: CDR1 SGHDN, CDR2 FVKESK. DNA for the CDR3: TGTGCCAGCAGCCGAGGTCGGCGGGGTTCGGGGGAGCAGTACTTC. Residues: CASSRGRRGSGEQYF.

The chain carries TRBV7-8 and TRBJ1-3; the D gene is possibly TRBD1 (6 bases). V lost 0 bases, J lost 3 bases, and 6 bases lay in between. The germline V gene has CDR1 SGHVS and CDR2 FQNEAQ. There are 14 residues in the CDR3. Here the CDR3 reads CASSLARGGNTIYF. The CDR3 coding sequence is TGTGCCAGCAGCTTAGCCAGGGGTGGAAACACCATATATTTT.

This chain links TRBV7-6 with TRBJ1-4, with D unclear. The V gene lost 3 bases and the J gene lost 5 bases, with 16 bases spanning the gap. This CDR3 has 16 amino acids. Germline V lookup: CDR1 SGHVS, CDR2 FNYEAQ. CDR3 sequence (DNA): TGTGCCAGCAGCTTCTGGCCTTGGGAGGGAAATGAAAAACTGTTTTTT. It is translated as CASSFWPWEGNEKLFF.

This clone was detected only once. This rearrangement joins TRBV28 to TRBJ1-2; D not resolved. The CDR3 sequence is 13 residues long. With 2 bases removed from V and 4 bases from J, the gap between germline ends came to 8 bases. The germline V gene encodes CDR1 MDHEN and CDR2 SYDVKM. CDR3 coding DNA: TGTGCCAGCAGTTTAAAAGAGATCTATGGCTACACCTTC. It yields the protein CASSLKEIYGYTF.

The table lists this clone with a count of one. J is TRBJ1-6 and V is TRBV2, with TRBD1 matching over 7 bases. Unmatched junction bases numbered 11, after V lost 5 bases and J lost 7 bases. This CDR3 contains 16 residues. In germline, CDR1 is SNHLY, CDR2 FYNNEI. The CDR3 region is CASSPPAGGPNSPLHF. The CDR3 DNA is TGTGCCAGCAGTCCCCCCGCAGGGGGTCCCAATTCACCCCTCCACTTT.

The rearrangement joins TRBV11-3 to TRBJ2-1, with 11 bases that match TRBD2. V shed 3 bases, J shed 6 bases, and the junction held 7 bases outside the gene matches. The CDR3 has 16 residues. Germline loops: CDR1 SGHNT, CDR2 YENEEA. The CDR3 coding sequence is TGTGCCAGCAGCTTGACGACTAGCGGGGAGCTCAATGAGCAGTTCTTC. Residues: CASSLTTSGELNEQFF.

The chain carries TRBV5-5 and TRBJ1-5; TRBD1 might be the D (6 bases). Germline CDR1 reads SGHKS; CDR2 reads YYEKEE (reference sequence). The CDR3 is 15 amino acids. The V gene lost 2 bases and the J gene lost 6 bases, with 15 bases spanning the gap. The CDR3 region has the DNA TGTGCCAGCAGCTTTATCAGGGGACGATTTCAGCCCCAGCATTTT. It yields the protein CASSFIRGRFQPQHF. Full variable domain (rest looked up from reference TRBV5-5 and TRBJ1-5): DAGVTQSPTHLIKTRGQQVTLRCSPISGHKSVSWYQQVLGQGPQFIFQYYEKEERGRGNFPDRFSARQFPNYSSELNVNALLLGDSALYLCASSFIRGRFQPQHFGDGTRLSIL.

The chain recombines TRBV5-6 with TRBJ1-2, with D possibly being TRBD1 (5 bases). The V gene's germline CDR1 is SGHDT and CDR2 YYEEEE. The CDR3 totals 15 residues. V dropped 6 bases and J dropped 0 bases, with 15 bases sitting between them. The CDR3 loop is CASILGGVANYGYTF. The DNA for the CDR3 is TGTGCCAGCATCCTTGGGGGGGTAGCTAACTATGGCTACACCTTC.

CDR3 protein: CASRTGEGKTGELFF. In nucleotides, the CDR3 is TGTGCCAGTAGGACTGGCGAGGGAAAGACCGGGGAGCTGTTTTTT. The J gene is TRBJ2-2, the V gene TRBV19, with a possible D match to TRBD2 (5 bases). CDR3 size: 15 residues. The V gene's germline CDR1 is LNHDA and CDR2 SQIVND (reference sequence). Trimming took 6 bases from V and 5 from J, leaving 16 bases between them.

This clone has just one count. This chain uses TRBV15 with TRBJ2-3; 7 positions agree with TRBD1. Germline V gene sequence: CDR1 LNHNV, CDR2 YYDKDF (reference sequence). The CDR3 is 16 amino acids. V lost 5 bases, J lost 7 bases, and 15 bases stayed unmatched. The CDR3 coding sequence is TGTGCCACCAGCCCCCCGGGACAGATGGCTTTGAATACGCAGTATTTT. Its translation is CATSPPGQMALNTQYF.

The chain joins TRBV5-1 to TRBJ1-5; D is possibly TRBD1 (5 bases). Germline assignment: CDR1 SGHRS and CDR2 YFSETQ. Trimming pared 7 bases from V and 0 bases from J, leaving 14 bases between. The CDR3 consists of 15 residues. The DNA of the CDR3 is TGCGCCAGCGGCCCGGTCGGGGGTAGCAATCAGCCCCAGCATTTT. Translated, it gives CASGPVGGSNQPQHF.

This clone was seen more than once but under ten times. V is TRBV9 and J is TRBJ1-1, with TRBD1 as a possible D gene (5 bases). Germline CDR1 SGDLS, CDR2 YYNGEE. Trimming took 4 bases from V and 1 from J, leaving 11 bases between them. This CDR3 contains 14 residues. The CDR3 coding sequence is TGTGCCAGCAGCCCCCTCGGGGGGAACACTGAAGCTTTCTTT. Translation: CASSPLGGNTEAFF.

V is TRBV30 and J is TRBJ2-5, with D possibly matching TRBD2 (6 bases). Near its end, the DNA agrees better with TRBJ2-7, so the J call may be wrong. This CDR3 is 14 amino acids long. The germline CDR1 and CDR2 sequences are GTSNPN and SVGIG (reference sequence). The CDR3 DNA follows: TGTGCCTGGAGTGCGGGAGAGACCTCCTACGAGCAGTACTTC. This translates into CAWSAGETSYEQYF.

The chain has TRBV19 and TRBJ2-1, with a tentative D call TRBD1 (6 bases). This CDR3 has 14 amino acids. The V end was cut by 5 bases, the J end by 5 bases, with 13 bases between. In germline, CDR1 is LNHDA, CDR2 SQIVND (reference sequence). In DNA form, the CDR3 reads TGTGCCAGTAGTCCTCAGGACAGACACAATGAGCAGTTCTTC. This sequence encodes CASSPQDRHNEQFF.

This clone was observed a single time. This rearrangement joins TRBV7-9 to TRBJ2-5, with 7 bases that match TRBD1. CDR1 is SEHNR, CDR2 FQNEAQ, per germline (reference sequence). The trim removed 6 bases at V and 5 bases at J, leaving 6 bases unmatched. The CDR3 spans 13 residues. The CDR3 DNA follows: TGTGCCAGCAGTCGGGACAGCTGGGAGACCCAGTACTTC. Its translation is CASSRDSWETQYF.

The V call is TRBV14, the J call TRBJ2-7; perhaps TRBD1 as D (6 bases). CDR1 is SGHDN and CDR2 is FVKESK in the germline V gene. V was shortened by 6 bases and J by 5 bases, with 14 bases between the two germline ends. The CDR3 is 13 residues long. The chain's CDR3 is CASRLTGTDEQYF. The CDR3 DNA follows: TGTGCCAGCAGACTCACAGGGACGGACGAGCAGTACTTC.

The chain links TRBV29-1 to TRBJ2-3; D is uncertain. The CDR3 loop spans 15 amino acids. CDR1 and CDR2 from the germline V gene are SQVTM and ANQGSEA. V lost 4 bases, J lost 2 bases, and 16 bases lay in between. For the CDR3, the DNA is TGCAGCGTTGTTGGAGCCTTAAGCCCCACAGATACGCAGTATTTT. This sequence encodes CSVVGALSPTDTQYF.